Shown below are 5 T cell receptor beta chains from a single sample sequenced in a study of breast tumors, draining lymph nodes, adjacent tissues. Axillary draining lymph nodes of breast cancer patients supplied the node samples. TCRdb analysed the multiplex PCR reads with MiXCR anew, one entry per CDR3 protein. The table shows approximately 150,000 distinct CDR3 sequences, with over 25% occurring only once. Material for sequencing was axillary lymph node tissue. Receptors originate from a female donor with breast cancer. Some clones in this sample may be carry-over from other donors' samples.

This clonotype was counted ten times or more. The rearrangement links TRBV5-1 to TRBJ2-7; 14 nucleotides match TRBD2. In germline, CDR1 is SGHRS, CDR2 YFSETQ. V trimming: 4 bases; J trimming: 2 bases; junction bases outside the gene matches: 5. This CDR3 has 16 residues. This CDR3 reads CASSVGTSGGTYEQYF. For the CDR3, the DNA is TGCGCCAGCAGCGTCGGGACTAGCGGGGGCACCTACGAGCAGTACTTC.

There are many counts of this clonotype. The V and J genes are TRBV19 and TRBJ2-5; TRBD2 might be the D (5 bases). There are 14 residues in the CDR3. Germline assignment: CDR1 LNHDA and CDR2 SQIVND (reference sequence). Trimming left V 3 bases short and J 5 bases short, with 13 bases between. The CDR3 bases are TGTGCCAGTAGTATGTGGGGAGAGGCGGAGACCCAGTACTTC. Amino acids: CASSMWGEAETQYF.

At least ten counts were recorded for this clonotype. This chain connects TRBV6-2 or TRBV6-3 to TRBJ2-7; the D gene is possibly TRBD1 (6 bases). The germline V gene encodes CDR1 MNHEY and CDR2 SVGEGT. The V end was cut by 8 bases, the J end by 6 bases, with 17 bases between. This CDR3 is built from 13 residues. The CDR3 protein is CASQTLDSGEQYV. CDR3 nucleotide sequence: TGTGCCAGCCAGACCTTGGACAGCGGCGAGCAGTACGTC.

This clonotype has ten or more counts. This rearrangement joins TRBV28 to TRBJ2-7, with D possibly matching TRBD1 (6 bases). Trimming removed 5 bases at V and 3 bases at J, with 11 bases between. There are 13 residues in the CDR3. CDR1 is MDHEN, CDR2 SYDVKM, per germline. This chain's CDR3 is CASSPGVGYEQYF. In nucleotides, the CDR3 is TGTGCCAGCAGTCCAGGGGTTGGCTACGAGCAGTACTTC.

This clonotype occurred many times. V and J are TRBV20-1 and TRBJ2-5, with 8 bases aligning to TRBD2. Germline values: CDR1 DFQATT, CDR2 SNEGSKA (reference sequence). CDR3 length: 15 residues. Trimming cost V 0 bases and J 2 bases; bases outside gene matches: 5. The CDR3 region has the DNA TGCAGTGCTAGAGATACTAGCGGAGATCAAGAGACCCAGTACTTC. Translating it yields CSARDTSGDQETQYF.